This T cell receptor (beta chain) was documented in a study of identical twins. Study conclusions and caveats: Out-of-frame TCR alpha sharing observed in monozygotic twins exceeded model estimates.

This clonotype appeared a few times. What it binds is not known. With no exceptions, donors were healthy Caucasians. TCRdb independently ran MiXCR on the 5' RACE reads; one entry per CDR3 protein. The table includes some 1,700,000 distinct CDR3 sequences, under 35% detected once. CDR1 and CDR2 (germline): LGHDT, YNNKEL (reference sequence). Germline trimming cut 1 base from V and 0 bases from J; bases unmatched to any gene: 6. The CDR3 length is 17 residues. The sequence derives from a newborn girl in good health. The sequenced sample consisted of cord blood. The chain is built from TRBV3-1 and TRBJ2-1; 7 bases map to TRBD2. In DNA form, the CDR3 reads TGTGCCAGCAGCCAAGGGGGACTACAGAGCTCCTACAATGAGCAGTTCTTC. Translated, it gives CASSQGGLQSSYNEQFF.